Listed below are T cell receptor beta chains from one sample, sequenced in a study of blood T cell repertoires in COVID-19. Data came from immunoSEQ multiplex PCR; TCRdb stores just in-frame clones and leaves some out. The data hold 300,000 to 450,000 clones, with over 75% observed a single time. Sequenced material: PBMCs or T cells enriched from blood (not recorded which). These receptor sequences come from a man aged 25-45 years who had recovered from COVID-19. The CDR3 runs from the conserved cysteine through the conserved F or W. Fields, in order: V gene, clone size, D gene, J gene, CDR3 DNA, CDR3 protein. A D gene is named only where the DNA matches it firmly. Clone sizes are given selectively: once, few, many, or a class where the clone is expanded.

TRBV7-8	.	TRBD1	TRBJ1-1	TGTGCCAGCAAGGGACAGGGGGCCACTGAAGCTTTCTTT	CASKGQGATEAFF
TRBV28	.	TRBD2	TRBJ2-3	TGTGCCAGCAGCGGTCCGGGACTAGGTCCAGATACGCAGTATTTT	CASSGPGLGPDTQYF
TRBV15	.	.	TRBJ2-7	TGTGCCACCAGCAGAGATCCAAGTAACGCCAGGTCCTCCTACGAGCAGTACTTC	CATSRDPSNARSSYEQYF
TRBV5-1	.	TRBD1	TRBJ1-4	TGCGCCAGCAGCTTGCGGGACAGGGAGGCCTTAAATGAAAAACTGTTTTTT	CASSLRDREALNEKLFF
TRBV23-1	.	TRBD1	TRBJ1-5	TGCGCCAGCACAGTCAGGAGGGGACAGGGTCAGCCCCAGCATTTT	CASTVRRGQGQPQHF
TRBV19	.	TRBD1	TRBJ1-6	TGTGCCAGTAGTATAGCCGGACAGGGGGATTCACCCCTCCACTTT	CASSIAGQGDSPLHF
TRBV18	.	.	TRBJ1-1	TGTGCCAGCTCACCACAAGGGGGGGTCACTGAAGCTTTCTTT	CASSPQGGVTEAFF
TRBV20-1	.	.	TRBJ1-2	TGCAGTGCACAACCCGGGGGTGGCTACACCTTC	CSAQPGGGYTF
TRBV9	few	.	TRBJ2-1	TGTGCCAGCAGCGCCACAGGGACCTACTACAATGAGCAGTTCTTC	CASSATGTYYNEQFF
TRBV7-6	.	TRBD1	TRBJ1-5	TGTGCCAGCAGCTCCGGGACAGGGCCTAATCAGCCCCAGCATTTT	CASSSGTGPNQPQHF
TRBV28	few	.	TRBJ1-5	TGTGCCAGCAGGCCCGGAGGGGCGAATCAGCCCCAGCATTTT	CASRPGGANQPQHF
TRBV7-2	.	.	TRBJ1-2	TGTGCCAGCAGCTTAGGGGGTCAGGGGATTGATGGCTACACCTTC	CASSLGGQGIDGYTF
TRBV15	.	.	TRBJ1-4	TGTGCCACCAGCAGGGACAGCGAAAATGAAAAACTGTTTTTT	CATSRDSENEKLFF
TRBV5-1	.	TRBD1	TRBJ2-6	TGCGCCAGCAGCTTGGGGGACAGGGCAGGGTCTGGGGCCAACGTCCTGACTTTC	CASSLGDRAGSGANVLTF
TRBV5-4	.	.	TRBJ2-7	TGTGCCAGCAGCTTTCTTGCAGGGCACGAGCAGTACTTC	CASSFLAGHEQYF
TRBV10-3	.	.	TRBJ1-2	TGTGCCATCAGTGCCCAGGGTGACTATGGCTACACCTTC	CAISAQGDYGYTF
TRBV5-1	.	TRBD1	TRBJ2-7	TGCGCCAGCAGCTTGGCCCCAGGGGGCTCCTACGAGCAGTACTTC	CASSLAPGGSYEQYF
TRBV19	.	TRBD1	TRBJ1-3	TGTGCCAGTAGGGACAGGGGGCGCGGGTTCTCTGGAAACACCATATATTTT	CASRDRGRGFSGNTIYF
TRBV6-5	.	TRBD1	TRBJ1-4	TGTGCCAGCAGCCATACGGGGACAGCCCTTGAAAAACTGTTTTTT	CASSHTGTALEKLFF
TRBV30	.	.	TRBJ1-6	TGTGCCTGGAGTCTCCAGGCTAATTCACCCCTCCACTTT	CAWSLQANSPLHF
TRBV18	.	TRBD1	TRBJ2-7	TGTGCCAGCTCACCCCCGGGACAGGGGGCCGAGCAGTACTTC	CASSPPGQGAEQYF
TRBV6-2/TRBV6-3	.	.	TRBJ2-1	TGTGCCAGCAGCACCGAGGTGAATGAGCAGTTCTTC	CASSTEVNEQFF
TRBV5-1	.	.	TRBJ1-4	TGCGCCAGCAGCCTACAGGGAAATAATGAAAAACTGTTTTTT	CASSLQGNNEKLFF
TRBV5-1	.	.	TRBJ2-2	TGCGCCAGCAGCTTATATGCAGGCTCGAACACCGGGGAGCTGTTTTTT	CASSLYAGSNTGELFF
TRBV18	.	.	TRBJ1-6	TGTGCCAGCTCACCTACGGTGGATTCACCCCTCCACTTT	CASSPTVDSPLHF
TRBV6-5	.	TRBD1	TRBJ1-2	TGTGCCAGCAGTTCCGGGACAGAAATTTACACCTTC	CASSSGTEIYTF
TRBV10-2	.	.	TRBJ1-2	TGCGCCAGCAGTGAGACCTTTGGGGGGGTGAACTATGGCTACACCTTC	CASSETFGGVNYGYTF
TRBV6-5	.	.	TRBJ1-2	TGTGCCAGCAGCCCCTGGGGCACGGGCTATGGCTACACCTTC	CASSPWGTGYGYTF
TRBV9	.	.	TRBJ1-1	TGTGCCAGCAGCGCTCCGGGGGGAAACGCTGAAGCTTTCTTT	CASSAPGGNAEAFF
TRBV18	.	.	TRBJ1-2	TGTGCCAGCTCACCCAGTCCGATCTATGGCTACACCTTC	CASSPSPIYGYTF
TRBV5-1	.	.	TRBJ2-7	TGCGCCAGCAGCCCGGGGGGGACAGGGTCCTACGAGCAGTACTTC	CASSPGGTGSYEQYF
TRBV18	.	.	TRBJ2-6	TGTGCCAGCTCCCTTTCGACTGGGAGCTCTGGGGCCAACGTCCTGACTTTC	CASSLSTGSSGANVLTF
TRBV27	once	TRBD2	TRBJ2-7	TGTGCCAGCAGTTTAGGCGGGGGATACGAGCAGTACTTC	CASSLGGGYEQYF
TRBV10-2	.	TRBD1	TRBJ1-5	TGCGCCAGCACAGGACAGGTGGGGTCGGCCCAGCATTTT	CASTGQVGSAQHF
TRBV15	.	.	TRBJ1-1	TGTGCCACCAGCAGTGACCCCGGGGTCAACACTGAAGCTTTCTTT	CATSSDPGVNTEAFF
TRBV11-2	few	.	TRBJ1-3	TGTGCCAGCAGCCCACGCCGGACAGTGGGTGGAAACACCATATATTTT	CASSPRRTVGGNTIYF
TRBV12-3/TRBV12-4	.	TRBD2	TRBJ2-7	TGTGCCAGCAGTCAATCTGGGGGGGAAAAGCAGTACTTC	CASSQSGGEKQYF
TRBV19	.	.	TRBJ1-6	TGTGCCAGTAGTATAGCCGGCCAGGGGAATAATTCACCCCTCCACTTT	CASSIAGQGNNSPLHF
TRBV12-5	.	TRBD1	TRBJ1-5	TGTGCTAGTGTCATGGGGCGACAGGGAACTCAGCCCCAGCATTTT	CASVMGRQGTQPQHF
TRBV18	.	.	TRBJ1-2	TGTGCCAGCTGGTATGGGCTCCAAGGTGAAGCCTACACCTTC	CASWYGLQGEAYTF
TRBV12-3/TRBV12-4	once	.	TRBJ1-5	TGTGCCAGCAATCAGGCCCGGGAACAGCCCCAGCATTTT	CASNQAREQPQHF
TRBV29-1	.	TRBD1	TRBJ1-1	TGCAGCGTATATCCTAGTGACAGGGCCTGGGCTTTCTTT	CSVYPSDRAWAFF
TRBV10-2	once	.	TRBJ1-2	TGCGCCAGCAGTGACGAGGGAAGGGGGTACTATGGCTACACCTTC	CASSDEGRGYYGYTF
TRBV4-2	.	.	TRBJ2-7	TGTGCCAGCGGAGCCTACGAGCAGTACTTC	CASGAYEQYF
TRBV24-1	once	TRBD2	TRBJ2-2	TGTGCCACCAGTGATCGGGGGGGCCCATACACCGGGGAGCTGTTTTTT	CATSDRGGPYTGELFF
TRBV29-1	.	TRBD1	TRBJ1-2	TGCAGCGTCGGAGGGGGCGTGGGTGGCTACACCTTC	CSVGGGVGGYTF
TRBV14	.	TRBD2	TRBJ2-7	TGTGCCAGCAGCCCATTCCTAGCGGGGAACGAGCAGTACTTC	CASSPFLAGNEQYF
TRBV19	.	TRBD1	TRBJ1-5	TGTGCCAGTAGCCTCCGGGGACAGAGCTATCAGCCCCAGCATTTT	CASSLRGQSYQPQHF